This section outlines one T cell receptor beta chain sequence together with its context. Its antigen is not known. Pooled in the analysis were second doses at about 4 or about 12 weeks. The data belong to a study of T cell responses to AZD1222 COVID-19 vaccine. This CDR3 has 14 amino acids. Germline CDR1 is LNHDA and CDR2 is SQIVND (reference sequence). V gave up 6 bases and J gave up 4 bases; unmatched junction bases: 5. Here immunoSEQ multiplex PCR was the method, and the copy in TCRdb shows in-frame clones only, minus some. The sample includes 90,000 to 120,000 clones, 87% of them seen just once. Study-wide points: Per reports, nearly half of all spike-specific TCRs target regions that are unmutated in variants. Donors, mostly white British, included more females; clonal diversity was possibly underestimated.

This TCR was sampled from an adult who received the AZD1222 COVID-19 vaccine. The sample was peripheral blood, taken 28 days after the second AZD1222 dose. The chain links TRBV19 to TRBJ1-4, with 7 positions matching TRBD1. The CDR3 reads CASRPGQNNEKLFF. The CDR3 DNA reads TGTGCCAGTAGACCGGGACAGAATAATGAAAAACTGTTTTTT.